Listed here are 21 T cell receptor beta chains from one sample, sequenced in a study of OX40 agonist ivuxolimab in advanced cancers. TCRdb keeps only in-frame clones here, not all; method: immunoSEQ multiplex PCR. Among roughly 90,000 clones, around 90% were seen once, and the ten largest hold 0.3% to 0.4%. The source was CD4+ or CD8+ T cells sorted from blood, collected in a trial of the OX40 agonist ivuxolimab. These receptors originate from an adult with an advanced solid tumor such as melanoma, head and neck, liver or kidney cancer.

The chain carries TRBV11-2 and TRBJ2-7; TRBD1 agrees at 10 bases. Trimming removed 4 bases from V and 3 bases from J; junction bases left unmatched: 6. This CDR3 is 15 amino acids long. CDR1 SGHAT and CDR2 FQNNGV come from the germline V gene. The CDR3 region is CASSSRDRGFYEQYF. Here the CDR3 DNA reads TGTGCCAGCAGCTCCAGGGACAGGGGTTTCTACGAGCAGTACTTC.

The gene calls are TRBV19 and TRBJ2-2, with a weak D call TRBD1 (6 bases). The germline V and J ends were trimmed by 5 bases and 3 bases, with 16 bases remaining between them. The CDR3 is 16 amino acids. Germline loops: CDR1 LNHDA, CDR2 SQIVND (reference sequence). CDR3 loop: CASSVSQGFDTGELFF. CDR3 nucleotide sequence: TGTGCCAGTAGTGTATCACAGGGTTTTGACACCGGGGAGCTGTTTTTT.

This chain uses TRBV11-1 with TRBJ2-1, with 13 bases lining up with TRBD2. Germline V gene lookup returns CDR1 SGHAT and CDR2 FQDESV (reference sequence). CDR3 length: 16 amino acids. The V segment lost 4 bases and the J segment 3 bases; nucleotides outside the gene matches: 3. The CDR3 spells CASSWGLAGNYNEQFF. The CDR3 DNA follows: TGTGCCAGCAGCTGGGGACTAGCGGGAAACTACAATGAGCAGTTCTTC. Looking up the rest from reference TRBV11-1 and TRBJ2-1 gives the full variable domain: EAEVAQSPRYKITEKSQAVAFWCDPISGHATLYWYRQILGQGPELLVQFQDESVVDDSQLPKDRFSAERLKGVDSTLKIQPAELGDSAMYLCASSWGLAGNYNEQFFGPGTRLTVL.

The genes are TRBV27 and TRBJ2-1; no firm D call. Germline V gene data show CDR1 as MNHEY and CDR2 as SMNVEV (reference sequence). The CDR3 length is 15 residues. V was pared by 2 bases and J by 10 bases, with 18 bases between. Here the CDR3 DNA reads TGTGCCAGCAGTTTAGTCCGGACCACCGACGGGGAGCAGTTCTTC. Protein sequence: CASSLVRTTDGEQFF.

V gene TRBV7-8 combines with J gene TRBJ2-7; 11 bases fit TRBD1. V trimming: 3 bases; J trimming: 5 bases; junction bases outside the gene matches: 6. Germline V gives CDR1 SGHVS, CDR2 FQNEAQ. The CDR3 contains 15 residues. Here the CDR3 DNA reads TGTGCCAGCAGCTTCGGGACAGGGGGGTTGGACGAGCAGTACTTC. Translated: CASSFGTGGLDEQYF.

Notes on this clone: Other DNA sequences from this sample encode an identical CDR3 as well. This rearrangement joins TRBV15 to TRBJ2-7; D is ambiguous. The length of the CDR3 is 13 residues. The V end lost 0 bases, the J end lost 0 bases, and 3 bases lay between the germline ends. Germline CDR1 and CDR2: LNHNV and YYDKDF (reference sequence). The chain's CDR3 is CATSRDPSYEQYF. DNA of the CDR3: TGTGCCACCAGCAGAGATCCCTCCTACGAGCAGTACTTC.

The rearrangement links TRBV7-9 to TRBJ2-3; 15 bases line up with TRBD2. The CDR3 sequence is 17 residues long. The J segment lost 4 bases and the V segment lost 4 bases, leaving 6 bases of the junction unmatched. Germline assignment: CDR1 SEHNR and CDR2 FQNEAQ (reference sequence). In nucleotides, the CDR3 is TGTGCCAGCAGCTCTGGACTAGCGGGAGGGCGATCAGATACGCAGTATTTT. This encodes CASSSGLAGGRSDTQYF.

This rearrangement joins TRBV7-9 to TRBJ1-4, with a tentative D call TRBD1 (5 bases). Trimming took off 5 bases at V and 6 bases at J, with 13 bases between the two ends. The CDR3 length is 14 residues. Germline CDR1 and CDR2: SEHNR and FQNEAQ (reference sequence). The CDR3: CASSRGASDEKLFF. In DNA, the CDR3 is TGTGCCAGCAGCCGAGGGGCCTCGGATGAAAAACTGTTTTTT.

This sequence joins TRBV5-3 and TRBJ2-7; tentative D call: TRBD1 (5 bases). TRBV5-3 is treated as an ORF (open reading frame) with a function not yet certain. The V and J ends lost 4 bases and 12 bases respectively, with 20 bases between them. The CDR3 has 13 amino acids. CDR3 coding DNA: TGTGCCAGAAGCCCCTGGGCTTCTTTAAGGGGGTACTTC. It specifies CARSPWASLRGYF.

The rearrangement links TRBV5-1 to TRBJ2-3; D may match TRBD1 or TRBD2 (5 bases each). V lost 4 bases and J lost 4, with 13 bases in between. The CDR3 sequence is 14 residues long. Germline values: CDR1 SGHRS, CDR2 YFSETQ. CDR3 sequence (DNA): TGCGCCAGCAGCCGGGACGTGCCAGCAGATACGCAGTATTTT. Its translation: CASSRDVPADTQYF.

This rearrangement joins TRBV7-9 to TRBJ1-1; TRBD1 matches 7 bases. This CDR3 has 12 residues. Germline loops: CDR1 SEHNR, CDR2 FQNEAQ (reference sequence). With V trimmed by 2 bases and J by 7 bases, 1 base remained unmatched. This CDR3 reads CASSLSGGEAFF. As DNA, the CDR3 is TGTGCCAGCAGCTTATCAGGGGGTGAAGCTTTCTTT.

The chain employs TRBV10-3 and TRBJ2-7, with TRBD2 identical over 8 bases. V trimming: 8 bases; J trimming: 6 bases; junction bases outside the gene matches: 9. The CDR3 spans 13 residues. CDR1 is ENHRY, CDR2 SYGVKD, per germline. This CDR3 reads CAIRAAGESEQYF. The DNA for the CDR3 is TGTGCCATCCGAGCAGCGGGAGAATCCGAGCAGTACTTC.

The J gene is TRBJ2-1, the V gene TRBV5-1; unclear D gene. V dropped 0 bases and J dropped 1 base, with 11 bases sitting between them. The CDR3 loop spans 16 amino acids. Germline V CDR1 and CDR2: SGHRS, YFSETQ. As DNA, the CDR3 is TGCGCCAGCAGCTTGGTCCTAGTTGGATCCTACAATGAGCAGTTCTTC. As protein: CASSLVLVGSYNEQFF.

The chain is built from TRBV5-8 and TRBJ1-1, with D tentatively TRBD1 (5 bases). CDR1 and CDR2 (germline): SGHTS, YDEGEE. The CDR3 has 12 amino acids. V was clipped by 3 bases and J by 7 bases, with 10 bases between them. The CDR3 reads CASSWGGGEAFF. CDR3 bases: TGTGCCAGCAGCTGGGGCGGCGGTGAAGCTTTCTTT.

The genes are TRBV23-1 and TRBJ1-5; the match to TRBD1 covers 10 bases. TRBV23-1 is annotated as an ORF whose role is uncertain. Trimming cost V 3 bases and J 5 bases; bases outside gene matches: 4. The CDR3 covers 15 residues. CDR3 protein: CASSQGQGRHQPQHF. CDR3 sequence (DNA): TGCGCCAGCAGTCAGGGACAGGGGAGGCATCAGCCCCAGCATTTT.

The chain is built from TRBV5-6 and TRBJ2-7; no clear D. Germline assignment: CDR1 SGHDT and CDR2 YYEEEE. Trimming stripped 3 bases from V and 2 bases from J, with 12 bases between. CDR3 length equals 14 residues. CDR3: CASSSIDVTYEQYF. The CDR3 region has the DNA TGTGCCAGCAGCTCAATCGACGTTACCTACGAGCAGTACTTC.

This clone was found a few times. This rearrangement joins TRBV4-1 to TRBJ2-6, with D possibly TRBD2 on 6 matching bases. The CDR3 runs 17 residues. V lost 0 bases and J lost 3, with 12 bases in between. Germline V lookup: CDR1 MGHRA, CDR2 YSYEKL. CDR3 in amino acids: CASSQEAGGIGANVLTF. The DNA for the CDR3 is TGCGCCAGCAGCCAAGAAGCTGGGGGGATTGGGGCCAACGTCCTGACTTTC.

CDR3 in DNA: TGTGCCAGCAGCTTTGACAGTTTCACCTACGAGCAGTACTTC. This sequence encodes CASSFDSFTYEQYF. The J gene is TRBJ2-7, the V gene TRBV11-2, with D tentatively TRBD1 (5 bases). This CDR3 region has 14 residues. Germline V gene sequence: CDR1 SGHAT, CDR2 FQNNGV. V lost 3 bases and J 2 bases, leaving 11 bases between the germline ends.

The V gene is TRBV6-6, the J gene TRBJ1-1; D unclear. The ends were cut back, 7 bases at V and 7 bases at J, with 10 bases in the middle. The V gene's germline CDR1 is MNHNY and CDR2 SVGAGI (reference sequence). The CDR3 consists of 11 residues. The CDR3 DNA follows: TGTGCCAGCAAAGAGGGAAATGAAGCTTTCTTT. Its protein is CASKEGNEAFF.

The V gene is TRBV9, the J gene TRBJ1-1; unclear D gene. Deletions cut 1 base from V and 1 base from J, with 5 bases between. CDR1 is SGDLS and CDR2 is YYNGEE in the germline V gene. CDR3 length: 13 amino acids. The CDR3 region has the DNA TGTGCCAGCAGCGTACGTCCGAACACTGAAGCTTTCTTT. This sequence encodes CASSVRPNTEAFF.

This CDR3 reads CASRGAGGSYEQYF. CDR3 coding DNA: TGTGCCAGCAGAGGAGCGGGAGGATCCTACGAGCAGTACTTC. The rearrangement uses TRBV28 and TRBJ2-5; 9 bases are shared with TRBD2. The J call may be faulty, since TRBJ2-7 better matches the DNA end. This CDR3 is 14 amino acids long. The germline gives CDR1 MDHEN, CDR2 SYDVKM.